What follows are 5 T cell receptor beta chains derived from one specimen sequenced in a study of T cells after yellow fever vaccination. TCRdb recomputed calls from the 5' RACE reads with MiXCR, one row per CDR3 protein. The sample consists of about 350,000 distinct CDR3 sequences, 7% to 9% of them appearing once. Sequenced material: PBMCs, taken 35 to 50 days after the first yellow fever vaccination. Receptors originate from a young man who received the YFV17D yellow fever vaccine.

This clonotype came up a few times. One end of the junction varies from germline; a read error may be responsible. The genes are TRBV12-3 or TRBV12-4 and TRBJ2-2, with D maybe TRBD1 (6 bases). This CDR3 is built from 12 residues. The CDR3 nucleotides are TGTGCCCGCAGGGGCGTGACCGGGGAGCTGTTTTTT. Protein sequence: CARRGVTGELFF.

V usage is TRBV13 and J usage is TRBJ2-3, with D maybe TRBD2 (6 bases). Germline CDR1 reads PRHDT; CDR2 reads FYEKMQ (reference sequence). Trimming shortened V by 5 bases and J by 5 bases, and 14 bases separated the two germline ends. The CDR3 sequence is 14 residues long. The CDR3 DNA reads TGTGCCAGCAGCCCCCGGGGGAGCTTAGATACGCAGTATTTT. It specifies CASSPRGSLDTQYF. Drawing the rest from reference TRBV13 and TRBJ2-3, the complete variable domain is AAGVIQSPRHLIKEKRETATLKCYPIPRHDTVYWYQQGPGQDPQFLISFYEKMQSDKGSIPDRFSAQQFSDYHSELNMSSLELGDSALYFCASSPRGSLDTQYFGPGTRLTVL.

This clonotype was counted many times. The V call is TRBV4-1, the J call TRBJ2-2; 7 bases line up with TRBD1. The CDR3 extends over 16 amino acids. V lost 0 bases, J lost 4 bases, and 5 bases stayed unmatched. Germline assignment: CDR1 MGHRA and CDR2 YSYEKL. This CDR3 is CASSQEGGVGTGELFF. CDR3 sequence (DNA): TGCGCCAGCAGCCAAGAAGGGGGCGTGGGCACCGGGGAGCTGTTTTTT.

The chain links TRBV10-3 to TRBJ2-7; TRBD1 agrees at 10 bases. Germline V gene sequence: CDR1 ENHRY, CDR2 SYGVKD. The CDR3 contains 14 residues. V lost 10 bases, J lost 6 bases, and 12 bases stayed unmatched. CDR3 in DNA: TGTGCCACTCATCCCGGGACAGGGGACGTCGAGCAGTACTTC. Amino acids: CATHPGTGDVEQYF.

This clonotype was counted many times. V and J are TRBV7-9 and TRBJ1-2, with TRBD1 matching 8 bases. This CDR3 contains 15 residues. V trimming: 0 bases; J trimming: 7 bases; junction bases outside the gene matches: 7. CDR1 is SEHNR and CDR2 is FQNEAQ in the germline V gene (reference sequence). Written as DNA, the CDR3 is TGTGCCAGCAGCTTAGCGGGCCAGGGGGCTTTTGGCTACACCTTC. Translated: CASSLAGQGAFGYTF.